This is a list of T cell receptor beta chains from one sample in a study of cytomegalovirus exposure and HLA in healthy donors. Sequenced by immunoSEQ multiplex PCR; TCRdb stores in-frame clones only, minus some. Found here are approximately 220,000 clones, 76% of them singletons; the top ten hold 0.63%. Sequencing input: PBMCs. Receptor source: a man between 18 and 29 years old in good health and CMV-seronegative. The CDR3 runs from the conserved cysteine through the conserved F or W. A D gene is named only where the DNA matches it firmly. For some rows the clone size is stated as once, few or many, or as a class when expanded; others skip it.

TRBJ2-5 - - TRBV11-2 CASSPFLHGGRTTQETQYF TGTGCCAGCAGCCCTTTTCTACATGGCGGAAGGACAACGCAAGAGACCCAGTACTTC
TRBJ2-5 TRBD1 - TRBV7-9 CASSLRQGWETQYF TGTGCCAGCAGCTTGCGACAGGGTTGGGAGACCCAGTACTTC
TRBJ1-1 TRBD1 - TRBV19 CASSKDRAGTEAFF TGTGCCAGTAGTAAGGACAGGGCGGGAACTGAAGCTTTCTTT
TRBJ2-5 TRBD2 few TRBV18 CASSPATSGETQYF TGTGCCAGCTCACCAGCGACTAGCGGGGAGACCCAGTACTTC
TRBJ2-7 TRBD1 - TRBV5-6 CASSLDRGFGEQYF TGTGCCAGCAGCCTAGACAGGGGGTTCGGCGAGCAGTACTTC
TRBJ1-1 - few TRBV2 CASSFQAGEAFF TGTGCCAGCAGTTTCCAGGCGGGTGAAGCTTTCTTT
TRBJ2-1 - - TRBV6-1 CASSEAGRHSGRRGFLGGYNEQFF TGTGCCAGCAGTGAAGCGGGGAGACACTCGGGGCGTCGAGGGTTCTTGGGAGGCTACAATGAGCAGTTCTTC
TRBJ1-3 - - TRBV30 CAWSPQGLGNTIYF TGTGCCTGGAGCCCCCAGGGTCTTGGAAACACCATATATTTT
TRBJ1-1 - - TRBV18 CASSPLQNTEAFF TGTGCCAGCTCACCACTACAGAACACTGAAGCTTTCTTT
TRBJ2-7 TRBD1 - TRBV7-9 CASSSYRGVPYEQYF TGTGCCAGCAGCTCATACAGGGGGGTACCCTACGAGCAGTACTTC
TRBJ1-1 - - TRBV6-1 CASSETGLGTEAFF TGTGCCAGCAGTGAAACAGGGTTGGGGACTGAAGCTTTCTTT
TRBJ2-7 - - TRBV25-1 CASSRNYEQYF TGTGCCAGCAGCAGGAACTACGAGCAGTACTTC
TRBJ2-2 TRBD2 few TRBV7-2 CASSSIGRTRGVTGELFF TGTGCCAGCAGCTCCATCGGGAGGACCCGGGGGGTTACCGGGGAGCTGTTTTTT
TRBJ2-1 - - TRBV30 CAWSVRAGFSSYNEQFF TGTGCCTGGAGTGTACGGGCGGGGTTTAGCTCCTACAATGAGCAGTTCTTC
TRBJ2-3 TRBD2 - TRBV7-2 CASSFGLATRLSTDTQYF TGTGCCAGCAGCTTTGGACTAGCTACGCGTCTTAGCACAGATACGCAGTATTTT
TRBJ1-1 - few TRBV7-3 CASSPNLFPNTEAFF TGTGCCAGCAGCCCGAATCTATTTCCGAACACTGAAGCTTTCTTT
TRBJ2-3 - - TRBV6-1 CASSEKGAADTQYF TGTGCCAGCAGTGAAAAAGGGGCAGCAGATACGCAGTATTTT
TRBJ2-3 TRBD2 - TRBV9 CASSEGTTLYTQYF TGTGCCAGCAGCGAGGGGACTACCCTATATACGCAGTATTTT
TRBJ2-3 - few TRBV28 CASTEPGHLTDTQYF TGTGCCAGCACTGAACCGGGACACCTCACAGATACGCAGTATTTT